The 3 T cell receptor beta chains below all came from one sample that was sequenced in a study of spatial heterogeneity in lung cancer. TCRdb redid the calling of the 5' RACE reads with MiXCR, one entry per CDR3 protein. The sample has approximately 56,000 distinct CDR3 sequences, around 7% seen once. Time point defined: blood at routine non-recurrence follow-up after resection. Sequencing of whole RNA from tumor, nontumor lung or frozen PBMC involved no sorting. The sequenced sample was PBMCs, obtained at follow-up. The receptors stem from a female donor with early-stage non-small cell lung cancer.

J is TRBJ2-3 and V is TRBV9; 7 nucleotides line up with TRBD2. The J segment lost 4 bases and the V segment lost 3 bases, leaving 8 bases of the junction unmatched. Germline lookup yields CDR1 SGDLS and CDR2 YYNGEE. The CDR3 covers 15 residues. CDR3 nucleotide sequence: TGTGCCAGCAGCGCTAACGCGGGGGAGGCAGATACGCAGTATTTT. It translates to CASSANAGEADTQYF.

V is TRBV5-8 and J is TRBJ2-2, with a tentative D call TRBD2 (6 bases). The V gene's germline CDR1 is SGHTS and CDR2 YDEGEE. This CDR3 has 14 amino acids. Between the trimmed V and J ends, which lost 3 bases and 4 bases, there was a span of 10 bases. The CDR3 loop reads CASSWRGRTGELFF. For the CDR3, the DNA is TGTGCCAGCAGCTGGAGGGGCCGCACCGGGGAGCTGTTTTTT.

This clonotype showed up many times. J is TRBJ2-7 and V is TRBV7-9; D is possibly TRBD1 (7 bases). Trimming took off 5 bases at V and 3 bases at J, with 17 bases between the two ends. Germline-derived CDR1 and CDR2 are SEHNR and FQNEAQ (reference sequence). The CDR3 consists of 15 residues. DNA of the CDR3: TGTGCCAGCAGCCACGGAGGGGGCAGGGTCTACGAGCAGTACTTC. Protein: CASSHGGGRVYEQYF.